This TCR gamma chain stems from a study of Vδ1+ human thymocytes. Findings and limits, study-wide: Highly polyclonal TRG and TRD repertoires with Gaussian CDR3 length distributions appeared in thymus.

With respect to this clone: As yet, its antigen is unknown.

Germline V lookup: CDR1 GITISATS, CDR2 ISYDGTV (reference sequence). The CDR3 is 14 residues long. Unmatched junction bases numbered 8, after V lost 3 bases and J lost 3 bases. Extracted RNA was reverse transcribed into cDNA. CDR3 amplicons came from multiplex PCR with pooled V-gene forward and constant-region reverse primers. With CATT, TCRdb re-called clones from the multiplex PCR reads. The sample holds tens of thousands of gamma-chain clones; 20% are singletons and the top ten take about 1.8%. This clonotype was obtained from a girl under three years old who had congenital heart surgery. Sample: Vdelta1+ gamma-delta thymocytes from the thymus. The subset: FACS-sorted CD3+ TCRalphabeta- TCRVdelta1+ TCRVdelta2- thymocytes. The V gene is TRGV9, the J gene TRGJ1 or TRGJ2. DNA of the CDR3: TGTGCCTTGTGGGAGTACTCGCTTTATTATAAGAAACTCTTT. Protein: CALWEYSLYYKKLF.